This section outlines one T cell receptor beta chain sequence together with its context. Its cognate antigen is unknown. Exposure to brentuximab vedotin varied, and each patient had relapsed following autologous stem cell transplantation. The sample is drawn from a study of PD-1 blockade in classical Hodgkin lymphoma. Assay: immunoSEQ multiplex PCR; the TCRdb copy retains only in-frame clones and omits some. The sample holds 46,000 or so clones, around nine tenths seen once. CDR1 is SGHRS and CDR2 is YFSETQ in the germline V gene. This CDR3 has 15 amino acids. V was shortened by 0 bases and J by 4 bases, with 11 bases between the two germline ends. Findings and caveats of the study: Newly diagnosed patients and complete responders had comparable diversity at baseline. Nivolumab starters within 1 year of ASCT were excluded. Diversity in CD4+ TCRs, unlike that measured in CD8+ TCRs, had risen significantly by C4D1.

This chain connects TRBV5-1 to TRBJ2-1; possibly TRBD2 for D (5 bases). The source was peripheral blood mononuclear cells (PBMCs), collected at baseline. The TCR originated in a human donor with classical Hodgkin lymphoma. This chain's CDR3 is CASSLGSGLYNEQFF. For the CDR3, the DNA is TGCGCCAGCAGCTTGGGCAGCGGCCTGTACAATGAGCAGTTCTTC.